This TCR beta chain is from a study of spatial heterogeneity in lung cancer. The germline gives CDR1 SGHRS, CDR2 YFSETQ. CDR3 length: 13 residues. This sample's time point: sample taken at primary tumor resection. The sequenced material consisted of unsorted whole RNA from tumor, nontumor lung or frozen PBMC. Regarding this clonotype: Mismatch with germline at one junction end may stem from a read error.

TCRdb itself ran the 5' RACE reads through MiXCR, one entry per CDR3 protein. This sample has 60,000 or so distinct CDR3 sequences; under 7.5% occur once, and the top ten carry about 15%. This receptor was taken from a female donor with early-stage non-small cell lung cancer. Source: PBMCs, taken at surgery. The chain is built from TRBV5-1 and TRBJ2-7; no clear D gene. CDR3 DNA: TGCGCCAGCAGATTGGGAACCGCCTACGAGCAGTACTTC. Protein sequence: CASRLGTAYEQYF.